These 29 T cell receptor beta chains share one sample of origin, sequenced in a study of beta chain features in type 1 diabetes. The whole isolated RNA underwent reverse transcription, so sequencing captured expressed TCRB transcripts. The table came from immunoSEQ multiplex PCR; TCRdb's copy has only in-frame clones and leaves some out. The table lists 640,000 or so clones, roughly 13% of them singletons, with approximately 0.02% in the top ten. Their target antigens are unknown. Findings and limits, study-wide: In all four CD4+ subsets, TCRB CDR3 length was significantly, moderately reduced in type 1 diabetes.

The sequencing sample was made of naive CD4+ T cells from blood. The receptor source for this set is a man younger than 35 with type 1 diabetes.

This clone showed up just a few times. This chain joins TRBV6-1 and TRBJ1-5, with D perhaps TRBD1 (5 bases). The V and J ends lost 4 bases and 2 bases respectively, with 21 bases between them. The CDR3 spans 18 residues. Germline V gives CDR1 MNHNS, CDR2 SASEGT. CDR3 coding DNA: TGTGCCAGCAGTGCTGCTTTCGGGGTGCAGGGTCGCAATCAGCCCCAGCATTTT. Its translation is CASSAAFGVQGRNQPQHF.

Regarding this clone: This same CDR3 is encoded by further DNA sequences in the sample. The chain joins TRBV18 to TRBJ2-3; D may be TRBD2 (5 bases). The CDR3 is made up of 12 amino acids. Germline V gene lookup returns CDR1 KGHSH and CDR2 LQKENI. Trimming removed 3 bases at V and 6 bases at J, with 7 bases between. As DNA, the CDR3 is TGTGCCAGCTCACCCTCGGGGGATACGCAGTATTTT. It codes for CASSPSGDTQYF.

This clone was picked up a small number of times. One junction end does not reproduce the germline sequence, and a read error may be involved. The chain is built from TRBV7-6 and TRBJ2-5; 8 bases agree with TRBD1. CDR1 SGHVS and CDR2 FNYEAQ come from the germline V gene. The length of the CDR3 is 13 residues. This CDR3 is CASSSGQEETQYF. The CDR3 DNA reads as TGTGCTAGCAGCTCGGGACAGGAAGAGACCCAGTACTTC.

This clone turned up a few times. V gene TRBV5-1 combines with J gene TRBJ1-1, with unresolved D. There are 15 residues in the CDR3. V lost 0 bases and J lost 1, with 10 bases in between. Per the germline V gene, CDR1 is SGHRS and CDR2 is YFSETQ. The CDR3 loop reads CASSLERPRNTEAFF. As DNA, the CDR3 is TGCGCCAGCAGCTTGGAAAGGCCTAGGAACACTGAAGCTTTCTTT.

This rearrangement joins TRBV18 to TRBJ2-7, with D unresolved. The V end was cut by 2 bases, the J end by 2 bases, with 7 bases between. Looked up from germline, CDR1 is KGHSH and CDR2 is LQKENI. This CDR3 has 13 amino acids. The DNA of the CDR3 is TGTGCCAGCTCACCAATAGTAACCTACGAGCAGTACTTC. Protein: CASSPIVTYEQYF.

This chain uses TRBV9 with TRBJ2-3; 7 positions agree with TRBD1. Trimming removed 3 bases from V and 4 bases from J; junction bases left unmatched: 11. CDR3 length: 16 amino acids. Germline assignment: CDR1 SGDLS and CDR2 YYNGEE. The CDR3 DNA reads TGTGCCAGCAGCGAACACAGGGGAAATTATGCAGATACGCAGTATTTT. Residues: CASSEHRGNYADTQYF.

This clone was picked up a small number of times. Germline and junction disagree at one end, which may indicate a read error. The CDR3 is CASSLSSGGADEQFF. CDR3 sequence (DNA): TGTGCTAGCAGCCTCTCTAGCGGGGGGGCCGATGAGCAGTTCTTC. The J gene is TRBJ2-1, the V gene TRBV7-7, with 12 bases lining up with TRBD2. This CDR3 has 15 residues. Germline loops: CDR1 SSHAT, CDR2 FNYEAQ (reference sequence).

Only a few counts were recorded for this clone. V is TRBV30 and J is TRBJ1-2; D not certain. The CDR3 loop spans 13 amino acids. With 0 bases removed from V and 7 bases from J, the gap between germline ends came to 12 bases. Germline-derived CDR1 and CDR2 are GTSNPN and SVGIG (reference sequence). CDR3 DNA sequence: TGTGCCTGGAGTGTCGGCCTTTATGTTGGCTACACCTTC. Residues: CAWSVGLYVGYTF.

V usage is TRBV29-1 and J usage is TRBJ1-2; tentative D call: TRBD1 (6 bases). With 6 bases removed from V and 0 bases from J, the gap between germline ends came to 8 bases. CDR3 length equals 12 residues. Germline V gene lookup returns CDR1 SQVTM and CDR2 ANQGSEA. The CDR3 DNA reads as TGCAGCGTACAGGGTTCTAACTATGGCTACACCTTC. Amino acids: CSVQGSNYGYTF.

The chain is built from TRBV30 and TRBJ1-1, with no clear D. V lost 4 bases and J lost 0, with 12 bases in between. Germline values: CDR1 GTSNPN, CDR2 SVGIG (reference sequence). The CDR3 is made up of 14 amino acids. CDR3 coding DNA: TGTGCCTGGATCCCGGGTCGATTGAACACTGAAGCTTTCTTT. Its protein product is CAWIPGRLNTEAFF.

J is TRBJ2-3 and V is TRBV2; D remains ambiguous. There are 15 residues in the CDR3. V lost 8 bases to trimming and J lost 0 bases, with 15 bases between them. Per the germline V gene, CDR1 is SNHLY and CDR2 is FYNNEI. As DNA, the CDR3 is TGTGCCAGCTCTCCGGAGTTCCAGAGCACAGATACGCAGTATTTT. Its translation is CASSPEFQSTDTQYF.

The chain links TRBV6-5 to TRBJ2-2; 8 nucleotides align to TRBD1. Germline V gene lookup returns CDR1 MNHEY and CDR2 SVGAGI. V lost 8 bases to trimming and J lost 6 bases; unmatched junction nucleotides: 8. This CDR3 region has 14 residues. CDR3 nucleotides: TGTGCCAGCCTAGACAGGGGAGCTCCCGGGGAGCTGTTTTTT. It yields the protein CASLDRGAPGELFF.

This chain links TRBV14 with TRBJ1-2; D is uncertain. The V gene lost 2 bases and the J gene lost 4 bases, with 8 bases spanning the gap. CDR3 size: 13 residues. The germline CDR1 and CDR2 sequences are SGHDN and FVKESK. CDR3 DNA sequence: TGTGCCAGCAGCCAAACAAGTCCCTATGGCTACACCTTC. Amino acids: CASSQTSPYGYTF. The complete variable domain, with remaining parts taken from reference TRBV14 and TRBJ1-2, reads EAGVTQFPSHSVIEKGQTVTLRCDPISGHDNLYWYRRVMGKEIKFLLHFVKESKQDESGMPNNRFLAERTGGTYSTLKVQPAELEDSGVYFCASSQTSPYGYTFGSGTRLTVV.

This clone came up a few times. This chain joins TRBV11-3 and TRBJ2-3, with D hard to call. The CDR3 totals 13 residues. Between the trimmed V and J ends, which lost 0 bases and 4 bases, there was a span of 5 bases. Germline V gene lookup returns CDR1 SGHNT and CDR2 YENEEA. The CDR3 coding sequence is TGTGCCAGCAGCTTAGATCAGCCAGATACGCAGTATTTT. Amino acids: CASSLDQPDTQYF.

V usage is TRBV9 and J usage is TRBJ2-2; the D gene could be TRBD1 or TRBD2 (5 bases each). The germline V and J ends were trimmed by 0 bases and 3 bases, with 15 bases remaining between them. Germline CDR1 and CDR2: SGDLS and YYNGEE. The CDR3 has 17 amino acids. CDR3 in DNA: TGTGCCAGCAGCGTAGGAGGATGGGGGTCCGACACCGGGGAGCTGTTTTTT. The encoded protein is CASSVGGWGSDTGELFF.

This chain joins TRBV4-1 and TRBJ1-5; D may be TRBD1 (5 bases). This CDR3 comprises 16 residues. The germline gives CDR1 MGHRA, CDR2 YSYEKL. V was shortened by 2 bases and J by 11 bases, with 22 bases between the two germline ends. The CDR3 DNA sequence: TGCGCCAGCAGCCAATTGGGGGGGGTCGCCCAATCAGCCCAGCATTTT. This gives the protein CASSQLGGVAQSAQHF.

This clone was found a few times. The CDR3 spells CASSPMDKASQETQYF. The CDR3 DNA sequence: TGTGCCAGCTCACCTATGGACAAGGCCTCGCAAGAGACCCAGTACTTC. The chain has TRBV18 and TRBJ2-5, with D possibly TRBD1 on 5 matching bases. V lost 3 bases and J 2 bases, leaving 16 bases between the germline ends. Germline V gene data show CDR1 as KGHSH and CDR2 as LQKENI. The CDR3 has 16 residues.

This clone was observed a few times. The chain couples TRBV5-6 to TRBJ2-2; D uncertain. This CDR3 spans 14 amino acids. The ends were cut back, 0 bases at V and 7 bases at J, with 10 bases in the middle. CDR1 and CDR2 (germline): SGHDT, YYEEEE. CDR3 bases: TGTGCCAGCAGCTTGGAGATTACAGACGGGGAGCTGTTTTTT. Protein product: CASSLEITDGELFF.

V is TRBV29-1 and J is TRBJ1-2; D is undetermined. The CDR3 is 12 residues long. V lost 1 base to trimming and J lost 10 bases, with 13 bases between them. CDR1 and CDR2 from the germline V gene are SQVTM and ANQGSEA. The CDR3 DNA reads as TGCAGCGTTGAAGGGTACGGGCTCGTCTACACCTTC. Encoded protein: CSVEGYGLVYTF.

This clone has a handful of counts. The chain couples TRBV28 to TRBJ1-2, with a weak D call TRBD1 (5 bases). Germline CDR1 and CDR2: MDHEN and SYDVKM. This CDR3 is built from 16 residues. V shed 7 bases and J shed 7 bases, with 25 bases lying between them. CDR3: CASTEPTGTAEGGYTF. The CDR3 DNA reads TGTGCCAGCACCGAACCCACGGGGACGGCCGAAGGTGGCTACACCTTC.

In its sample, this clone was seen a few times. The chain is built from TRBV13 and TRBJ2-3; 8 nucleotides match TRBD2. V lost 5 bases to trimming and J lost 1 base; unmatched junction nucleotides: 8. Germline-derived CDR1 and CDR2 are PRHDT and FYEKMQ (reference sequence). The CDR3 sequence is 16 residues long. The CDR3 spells CASSTSGGAGTDTQYF. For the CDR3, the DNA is TGTGCCAGCAGCACCTCGGGAGGGGCTGGCACAGATACGCAGTATTTT.

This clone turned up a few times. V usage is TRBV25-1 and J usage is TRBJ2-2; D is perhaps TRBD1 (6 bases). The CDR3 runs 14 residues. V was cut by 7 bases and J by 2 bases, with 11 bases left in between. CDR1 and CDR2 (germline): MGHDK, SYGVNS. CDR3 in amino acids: CASTGVSNTGELFF. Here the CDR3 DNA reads TGTGCCAGCACAGGGGTCTCAAACACCGGGGAGCTGTTTTTT.

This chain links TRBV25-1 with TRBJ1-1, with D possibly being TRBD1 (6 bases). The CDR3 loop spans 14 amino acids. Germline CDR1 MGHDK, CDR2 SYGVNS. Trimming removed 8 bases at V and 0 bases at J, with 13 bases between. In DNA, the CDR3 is TGTGCCAGCTCCCTCGGGGACATGAACACTGAAGCTTTCTTT. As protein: CASSLGDMNTEAFF.

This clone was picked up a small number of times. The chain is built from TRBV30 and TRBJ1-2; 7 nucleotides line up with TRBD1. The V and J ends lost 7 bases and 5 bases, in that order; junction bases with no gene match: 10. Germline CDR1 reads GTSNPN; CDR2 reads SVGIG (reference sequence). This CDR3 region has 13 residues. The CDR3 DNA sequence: TGTGCCTTGGCTGACAGGGCTCCATATGGCTACACCTTC. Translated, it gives CALADRAPYGYTF.

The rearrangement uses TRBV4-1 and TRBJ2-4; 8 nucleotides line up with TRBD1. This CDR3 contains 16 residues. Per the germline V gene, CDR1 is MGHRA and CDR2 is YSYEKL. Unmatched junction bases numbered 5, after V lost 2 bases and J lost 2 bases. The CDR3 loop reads CASSQPGQGPKNIQYF. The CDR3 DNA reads TGCGCCAGCAGCCAACCCGGACAGGGACCCAAAAACATTCAGTACTTC.

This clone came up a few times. CDR3 sequence: CASSPGQLQETQYF. CDR3 in DNA: TGCGCCAGCAGCCCGGGACAGCTTCAAGAGACCCAGTACTTC. This chain joins TRBV5-1 and TRBJ2-5, with 7 bases lining up with TRBD1. CDR1 and CDR2 (germline): SGHRS, YFSETQ. The CDR3 spans 14 residues. Losses at the gene ends were 4 bases for V and 2 bases for J; bases not matched to a gene: 5. Full variable domain (remainder filled in from reference TRBV5-1 and TRBJ2-5): KAGVTQTPRYLIKTRGQQVTLSCSPISGHRSVSWYQQTPGQGLQFLFEYFSETQRNKGNFPGRFSGRQFSNSRSEMNVSTLELGDSALYLCASSPGQLQETQYFGPGTRLLVL.

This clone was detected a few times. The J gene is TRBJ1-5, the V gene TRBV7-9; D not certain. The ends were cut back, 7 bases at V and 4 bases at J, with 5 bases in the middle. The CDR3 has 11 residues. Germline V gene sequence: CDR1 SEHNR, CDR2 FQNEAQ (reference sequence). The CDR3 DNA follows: TGTGCCAGCAACGAAAATCAGCCCCAGCATTTT. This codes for CASNENQPQHF.

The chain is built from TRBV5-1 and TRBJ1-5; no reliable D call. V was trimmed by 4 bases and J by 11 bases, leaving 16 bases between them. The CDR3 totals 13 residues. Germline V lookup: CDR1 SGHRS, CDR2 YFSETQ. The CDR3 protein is CASSMGEGRTQHF. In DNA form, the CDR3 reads TGCGCCAGCAGCATGGGAGAGGGTAGGACCCAGCATTTT.

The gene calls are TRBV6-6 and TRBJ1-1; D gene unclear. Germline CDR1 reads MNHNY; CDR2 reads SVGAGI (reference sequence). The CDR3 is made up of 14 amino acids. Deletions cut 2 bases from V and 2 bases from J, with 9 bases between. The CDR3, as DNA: TGTGCCAGCAGTTACAAGGAGGGCAACACTGAAGCTTTCTTT. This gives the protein CASSYKEGNTEAFF.